A single sample is the source of the 8 T cell receptor beta chains below, sequenced in a study of T cell repertoires in cytomegalovirus infection. MiXCR, run by TCRdb on the reads, gives a single entry per CDR3 protein. The top ten hold roughly a sixth of the sample, which has about 500,000 distinct CDR3 sequences, 33% seen once. No antigen is known for these receptors. The sequencing used cultured PBMCs, collected from culture after CMV antigen stimulation. The receptors here all came from a human donor in good health (CMV status not recorded). Some clones in this sample may be carry-over from other donors' samples.

The rearrangement links TRBV6-1 to TRBJ1-3, with D tentatively TRBD1 (5 bases). The germline V gene has CDR1 MNHNS and CDR2 SASEGT. V shed 0 bases and J shed 2 bases, with 11 bases lying between them. The CDR3 loop spans 16 amino acids. The CDR3 protein is CASSEARRAPGNTIYF. Here the CDR3 DNA reads TGTGCCAGCAGTGAAGCGCGCAGGGCGCCTGGAAACACCATATATTTT.

The chain couples TRBV4-1 to TRBJ2-7, with D perhaps TRBD1 (6 bases). From germline, CDR1 is MGHRA and CDR2 YSYEKL. CDR3 length: 15 residues. The V and J ends lost 2 bases and 2 bases respectively, with 13 bases between them. The CDR3 sequence: CASSQMEAGAYEQYF. The CDR3, as DNA: TGCGCCAGCAGCCAAATGGAAGCAGGGGCCTACGAGCAGTACTTC.

This clonotype was observed many times. The chain recombines TRBV10-3 with TRBJ1-2; 7 nucleotides align to TRBD1. CDR3 length: 14 residues. The germline CDR1 and CDR2 sequences are ENHRY and SYGVKD. V lost 7 bases and J lost 4; bases outside the gene matches: 9. The CDR3 DNA follows: TGTGCCATCACCCGGGACAGCAACACCTATGGCTACACCTTC. Its protein product is CAITRDSNTYGYTF.

A few counts support this clonotype. V usage is TRBV29-1 and J usage is TRBJ2-7, with 7 bases matching TRBD1. Trimming cost V 7 bases and J 1 base; bases outside gene matches: 4. Germline loops: CDR1 SQVTM, CDR2 ANQGSEA. The CDR3 consists of 12 residues. The CDR3 sequence is CSATGESYEQYV. The CDR3 region has the DNA TGCAGCGCCACAGGGGAATCCTACGAGCAGTACGTC.

The CDR3 here is CASSTRGPSSTDTQYF. The DNA for the CDR3 is TGTGCCAGCAGCACCCGGGGGCCTAGCTCCACAGATACGCAGTATTTT. The chain is built from TRBV9 and TRBJ2-3; either TRBD1 or TRBD2 may fit D (6 bases each). Germline lookup yields CDR1 SGDLS and CDR2 YYNGEE. The length of the CDR3 is 16 residues. V gave up 4 bases and J gave up 2 bases, with 17 bases separating them.

The rearrangement joins TRBV27 to TRBJ2-2; 14 nucleotides match TRBD2. CDR3 length: 16 residues. Germline V gene data show CDR1 as MNHEY and CDR2 as SMNVEV (reference sequence). V lost 5 bases, J lost 7 bases, and 6 bases stayed unmatched. The CDR3 DNA follows: TGTGCCAGCAGTATACGACTAGCGGGAGGGAGCGGGGAGCTGTTTTTT. It encodes CASSIRLAGGSGELFF.

There are a few counts of this clonotype. V and J are TRBV28 and TRBJ2-1; 9 bases map to TRBD2. Looked up from germline, CDR1 is MDHEN and CDR2 is SYDVKM. The V segment lost 3 bases and the J segment 5 bases; nucleotides outside the gene matches: 20. This CDR3 comprises 20 residues. The CDR3 protein is CASSLIVLGGRTSVNNEQFF. CDR3 sequence (DNA): TGTGCCAGCAGTTTGATTGTCCTAGGGGGCCGGACTAGCGTAAACAATGAGCAGTTCTTC.

This clonotype has a handful of counts. The chain has TRBV12-3 or TRBV12-4 and TRBJ1-5, with unresolved D. Trimming pared 6 bases from V and 1 base from J, leaving 13 bases between. This CDR3 spans 15 amino acids. The CDR3 nucleotides are TGTGCCAGCAGCCCGGACGGGAGAAGCAATCAGCCCCAGCATTTT. The encoded protein is CASSPDGRSNQPQHF.